Presented here are 30 T cell receptor beta chains from one specimen sequenced in a study of cytomegalovirus exposure and HLA in healthy donors. With 60 Vbeta and 13 Jbeta primers, the PCR was carried out. Generated by immunoSEQ multiplex PCR, the TCRdb table keeps only in-frame clones and is missing some. Among some 100,000 clones, over 60% were seen once, and the ten largest hold less than 3.5%. Sequencing used PBMCs. These receptors were taken from a male donor in good health and CMV-seropositive.

In its sample, this clone was seen a few times. CDR3 bases: TGTGCCAGCAGCTTGGGCCCGGGAGGTAGAGCTTTCTTT. It codes for CASSLGPGGRAFF. The chain combines TRBV7-2 with TRBJ1-1, with no clear D. The V gene lost 3 bases and the J gene lost 10 bases, with 15 bases spanning the gap. Germline V lookup: CDR1 SGHTA, CDR2 FQGNSA. The CDR3 contains 13 residues.

The chain employs TRBV10-1 and TRBJ2-7; the match to TRBD1 covers 7 bases. Germline V lookup: CDR1 WNHNN, CDR2 SYGVQD (reference sequence). The junction had 6 bases not matched to a gene; V was cut back by 8 bases and J by 2 bases. This CDR3 has 13 residues. Here the CDR3 DNA reads TGCGCCAGCGCCGGGACAGTTCCCTACGAGCAGTACTTC. This encodes CASAGTVPYEQYF.

Here the CDR3 DNA reads TGCGCCAATACGCCTGTAGGGGGCTATAATTCACCCCTCCACTTT. This encodes CANTPVGGYNSPLHF. The chain has TRBV23-1 and TRBJ1-6, with a tentative D call TRBD1 (6 bases). TRBV23-1 is flagged as an ORF with uncertain function. V shed 10 bases and J shed 3 bases, with 16 bases lying between them. The CDR3 extends over 15 amino acids.

The chain is built from TRBV7-2 and TRBJ1-5; 8 positions agree with TRBD1. CDR3 length equals 15 residues. In germline, CDR1 is SGHTA, CDR2 FQGNSA. The V gene end was trimmed by 1 base and the J gene end by 4 bases; junction bases not matched to a gene: 3. The DNA for the CDR3 is TGTGCCAGCAGCTTAGGAACAGGGGGTAATCAGCCCCAGCATTTT. Its translation: CASSLGTGGNQPQHF. The variable domain in full, with the rest retrieved from reference TRBV7-2 and TRBJ1-5, is GAGVSQSPSNKVTEKGKDVELRCDPISGHTALYWYRQSLGQGLEFLIYFQGNSAPDKSGLPSDRFSAERTGGSVSTLTIQRTQQEDSAVYLCASSLGTGGNQPQHFGDGTRLSIL.

The J gene is TRBJ2-7, the V gene TRBV6-4; D is unresolved. CDR1 and CDR2 (germline): MRHNA, SNTAGT. This CDR3 contains 14 residues. Trimming left V 9 bases short and J 3 bases short, with 18 bases between. For the CDR3, the DNA is TGTGCCAGTCCCCAAGGCGACAACTTCTACGAGCAGTACTTC. Translation gives CASPQGDNFYEQYF.

The gene calls are TRBV5-1 and TRBJ2-1; TRBD2 matches at 10 bases. The CDR3 is made up of 14 amino acids. Germline values: CDR1 SGHRS, CDR2 YFSETQ. The V segment lost 4 bases and the J segment 10 bases; nucleotides outside the gene matches: 8. The DNA of the CDR3 is TGCGCCAGCAGCGCCGGACTAGCGGCGGAAGAGCAGTTCTTC. It yields the protein CASSAGLAAEEQFF.

V usage is TRBV2 and J usage is TRBJ1-6; perhaps TRBD1 as D (5 bases). Trimming stripped 6 bases from V and 9 bases from J, with 9 bases between. The CDR3 runs 12 residues. Germline CDR1 and CDR2: SNHLY and FYNNEI. The CDR3 DNA sequence: TGTGCCAGCAGGGTGGGGGGTTCACCCCTCCACTTT. This translates into CASRVGGSPLHF. The variable domain in full, with the rest retrieved from reference TRBV2 and TRBJ1-6, is EPEVTQTPSHQVTQMGQEVILRCVPISNHLYFYWYRQILGQKVEFLVSFYNNEISEKSEIFDDQFSVERPDGSNFTLKIRSTKLEDSAMYFCASRVGGSPLHFGNGTRLTVT.

This chain uses TRBV18 with TRBJ2-7; 7 bases match TRBD1. Trimming cost V 0 bases and J 2 bases; bases outside gene matches: 4. Looked up from germline, CDR1 is KGHSH and CDR2 is LQKENI. This CDR3 has 15 amino acids. The chain's CDR3 is CASSPPRTGAYEQYF. CDR3 in DNA: TGTGCCAGCTCACCACCGAGGACAGGCGCCTACGAGCAGTACTTC.

The chain links TRBV5-1 to TRBJ2-2, with 10 positions matching TRBD1. Losses at the gene ends were 0 bases for V and 5 bases for J; bases not matched to a gene: 4. Germline lookup yields CDR1 SGHRS and CDR2 YFSETQ. The CDR3 spans 16 residues. The CDR3 region is CASSLADRGRTGELFF. CDR3 DNA sequence: TGCGCCAGCAGCTTGGCCGACAGGGGGCGAACCGGGGAGCTGTTTTTT.

The gene calls are TRBV2 and TRBJ2-2; D gene ambiguous. CDR3 size: 13 residues. Germline V gene sequence: CDR1 SNHLY, CDR2 FYNNEI. With 3 bases removed from V and 4 bases from J, the gap between germline ends came to 6 bases. The CDR3 DNA is TGTGCCAGCAGTGATCTTCCCACCGGGGAGCTGTTTTTT. Protein: CASSDLPTGELFF. Supplemented by reference TRBV2 and TRBJ2-2, the full variable domain reads EPEVTQTPSHQVTQMGQEVILRCVPISNHLYFYWYRQILGQKVEFLVSFYNNEISEKSEIFDDQFSVERPDGSNFTLKIRSTKLEDSAMYFCASSDLPTGELFFGEGSRLTVL.

J is TRBJ1-1 and V is TRBV6-1; TRBD1 matches 8 bases. This CDR3 region has 15 residues. Unmatched junction bases numbered 6, after V lost 5 bases and J lost 1 base. The germline V gene encodes CDR1 MNHNS and CDR2 SASEGT. CDR3 loop: CASSSGTGSNTEAFF. The CDR3 DNA reads TGTGCCAGCAGTTCCGGGACAGGTTCGAACACTGAAGCTTTCTTT.

The chain has TRBV10-1 and TRBJ2-6; TRBD2 is a possible D gene (6 bases). V was pared by 4 bases and J by 0 bases, with 13 bases between. Germline V gene data show CDR1 as WNHNN and CDR2 as SYGVQD (reference sequence). CDR3 size: 17 residues. CDR3 in amino acids: CASSAGDLLSGANVLTF. In DNA form, the CDR3 reads TGCGCCAGCAGTGCCGGGGACTTACTCTCTGGGGCCAACGTCCTGACTTTC.

The V gene is TRBV29-1, the J gene TRBJ1-1, with 7 positions matching TRBD1. The CDR3 sequence is 13 residues long. The V and J ends lost 0 bases and 10 bases, in that order; junction bases with no gene match: 8. Germline loops: CDR1 SQVTM, CDR2 ANQGSEA. The CDR3 is CSVEDGTARGAFF. The CDR3 DNA reads TGCAGCGTTGAAGATGGGACAGCCAGGGGAGCTTTCTTT.

This rearrangement joins TRBV4-1 to TRBJ2-5; the D is unclear. This CDR3 has 13 residues. Germline lookup yields CDR1 MGHRA and CDR2 YSYEKL. Trimming shortened V by 4 bases and J by 13 bases, and 19 bases separated the two germline ends. The CDR3: CASSRLIGERLYF. The CDR3 nucleotides read TGCGCCAGCAGCCGCCTTATCGGTGAGCGATTGTACTTC.

The chain uses TRBV5-1 and TRBJ1-3; no definite D call. The CDR3 extends over 15 amino acids. Germline CDR1 and CDR2: SGHRS and YFSETQ. Trimming took 0 bases from V and 1 from J, leaving 8 bases between them. CDR3 DNA: TGCGCCAGCAGCTTGGACTCGGGGTCTGGAAACACCATATATTTT. The encoded protein is CASSLDSGSGNTIYF.

The rearrangement links TRBV5-6 to TRBJ2-1, with D possibly TRBD2 on 5 matching bases. V lost 4 bases to trimming and J lost 14 bases, with 19 bases between them. The length of the CDR3 is 13 residues. The V gene's germline CDR1 is SGHDT and CDR2 YYEEEE. CDR3 nucleotides: TGTGCCAGCAGCCAAGGCTATTCGGAGGATGAGTTCTTC. Translating it yields CASSQGYSEDEFF.

The chain joins TRBV4-3 to TRBJ2-7; D gene ambiguous. Germline-derived CDR1 and CDR2 are LGHNA and YSLEER. The CDR3 runs to 14 residues. Trimming pared 1 base from V and 6 bases from J, leaving 13 bases between. The DNA of the CDR3 is TGCGCCAGCAGCCAAGCTCTGGCATTACGCGAGCAGTACTTC. This gives the protein CASSQALALREQYF.

CDR3 DNA: TGTGCCAGCAGCTTAGGCGGGGAGGGGGGGGTTAATTCACCCCTCCACTTT. Its translation is CASSLGGEGGVNSPLHF. The chain couples TRBV13 to TRBJ1-6; D might be TRBD1 (6 bases). Germline values: CDR1 PRHDT, CDR2 FYEKMQ (reference sequence). The CDR3 is 17 amino acids. V lost 0 bases and J 6 bases, leaving 15 bases between the germline ends.

This chain links TRBV4-3 with TRBJ2-2; 8 bases map to TRBD1. After removal of 5 bases from V and 5 bases from J, the junction contained 10 bases not matched to a gene. CDR1 LGHNA and CDR2 YSLEER come from the germline V gene. CDR3 size: 16 residues. Written as DNA, the CDR3 is TGCGCCAGCAGCAAGGGGACAGGAGCTATAACCGGGGAGCTGTTTTTT. Amino acids: CASSKGTGAITGELFF.

V is TRBV7-2 and J is TRBJ1-5; no firm D call. Per germline, CDR1 SGHTA and CDR2 FQGNSA. The V end lost 0 bases, the J end lost 0 bases, and 12 bases lay between the germline ends. The CDR3 loop spans 17 amino acids. Written as DNA, the CDR3 is TGTGCCAGCAGCTTAGCGTTATTTATGTATAGCAATCAGCCCCAGCATTTT. Translation gives CASSLALFMYSNQPQHF.

The chain carries TRBV5-6 and TRBJ2-7, with 8 bases identical to TRBD1. The CDR3 has 14 amino acids. V was pared by 4 bases and J by 2 bases, with 5 bases of the junction left unmatched. Germline V gene lookup returns CDR1 SGHDT and CDR2 YYEEEE. DNA for the CDR3: TGTGCCAGCAGCCCGGTGACAGGGGCCTACGAGCAGTACTTC. Amino acids: CASSPVTGAYEQYF.

CDR3 protein: CASSRGIAGNTIYF. As DNA, the CDR3 is TGTGCCAGCAGCCGGGGTATTGCTGGAAACACCATATATTTT. V and J are TRBV7-9 and TRBJ1-3; D ambiguous. The V gene's germline CDR1 is SEHNR and CDR2 FQNEAQ (reference sequence). The CDR3 is 14 residues long. The ends were cut back, 5 bases at V and 2 bases at J, with 10 bases in the middle.

This clone was seen just once. CDR3 DNA: TGTGCCAGCAGTGATCGTCAACAGGGGGCGCAAGGCTACACCTTC. This sequence encodes CASSDRQQGAQGYTF. The genes are TRBV6-1 and TRBJ1-2; 9 nucleotides align to TRBD1. Germline CDR1 reads MNHNS; CDR2 reads SASEGT. This CDR3 spans 15 amino acids. V lost 3 bases and J lost 8; bases outside the gene matches: 10.

This sequence joins TRBV5-1 and TRBJ2-5; 8 bases agree with TRBD2. Germline V gives CDR1 SGHRS, CDR2 YFSETQ. The CDR3 spans 11 residues. V shed 8 bases and J 10 bases; nucleotides not matched to a gene: 7. The CDR3 DNA reads TGCGCCAGGACTAGCGAGAGGGACCAGTACTTC. This gives the protein CARTSERDQYF.

In this sample, this clone turned up a few times. The CDR3 spells CASSQGIRGNYGYTF. CDR3 nucleotides: TGTGCCAGCAGCCAGGGAATCAGGGGAAACTATGGCTACACCTTC. The J gene is TRBJ1-2, the V gene TRBV6-6; weak D call: TRBD1 (6 bases). V dropped 6 bases and J dropped 2 bases, with 16 bases sitting between them. The CDR3 sequence is 15 residues long. Looked up from germline, CDR1 is MNHNY and CDR2 is SVGAGI (reference sequence).

The chain is built from TRBV11-2 and TRBJ1-4, with D possibly TRBD1 on 6 matching bases. The V and J ends lost 2 bases and 2 bases respectively, with 12 bases between them. The CDR3 is 16 amino acids. CDR1 SGHAT and CDR2 FQNNGV come from the germline V gene. The CDR3 bases are TGTGCCAGCAGCTTAACCCCCAGGGGCACTAATGAAAAACTGTTTTTT. This translates into CASSLTPRGTNEKLFF.

The chain links TRBV6-5 to TRBJ1-1; TRBD1 agrees at 7 bases. CDR1 and CDR2 (germline): MNHEY, SVGAGI. The CDR3 covers 15 residues. Losses at the gene ends were 4 bases for V and 3 bases for J; bases not matched to a gene: 8. CDR3 sequence reads: CASSLVQGWDTEAFF. The CDR3 DNA sequence: TGTGCCAGCAGTTTAGTACAGGGGTGGGACACTGAAGCTTTCTTT.

This clone came up once. DNA of the CDR3: TGTGCCAGCAGCTTGGAAGCGGGGCCGGGGGAGCAGTACTTC. Amino acids: CASSLEAGPGEQYF. V and J are TRBV11-2 and TRBJ2-7; 7 bases line up with TRBD2. The ends lost 3 bases at V and 7 bases at J; junction bases unmatched: 9. Germline CDR1 reads SGHAT; CDR2 reads FQNNGV. The CDR3 loop spans 14 amino acids.

This clone has a single count. The chain's CDR3 is CSVEVQGPGIEKLFF. DNA of the CDR3: TGCAGCGTTGAGGTGCAGGGGCCTGGGATTGAAAAACTGTTTTTT. The gene calls are TRBV29-1 and TRBJ1-4; D is perhaps TRBD1 (6 bases). The CDR3 covers 15 residues. CDR1 is SQVTM, CDR2 ANQGSEA, per germline. Trimming took 3 bases from V and 7 from J, leaving 18 bases between them. The variable domain in full, completed from reference TRBV29-1 and TRBJ1-4, reads SAVISQKPSRDICQRGTSLTIQCQVDSQVTMMFWYRQQPGQSLTLIATANQGSEATYESGFVIDKFPISRPNLTFSTLTVSNMSPEDSSIYLCSVEVQGPGIEKLFFGSGTQLSVL.

The chain employs TRBV30 and TRBJ1-6, with 9 bases fitting TRBD1. V shed 8 bases, J shed 5 bases, and the junction held 4 bases outside the gene matches. The V gene's germline CDR1 is GTSNPN and CDR2 SVGIG (reference sequence). This CDR3 is 13 amino acids long. The CDR3 loop reads CASDRGDNSPLHF. The CDR3 DNA follows: TGTGCCAGCGACAGGGGGGATAATTCACCCCTCCACTTT. Filled out from reference TRBV30 and TRBJ1-6, the complete variable domain reads SQTIHQWPATLVQPVGSPLSLECTVEGTSNPNLYWYRQAAGRGLQLLFYSVGIGQISSEVPQNLSASRPQDRQFILSSKKLLLSDSGFYLCASDRGDNSPLHFGNGTRLTVT.